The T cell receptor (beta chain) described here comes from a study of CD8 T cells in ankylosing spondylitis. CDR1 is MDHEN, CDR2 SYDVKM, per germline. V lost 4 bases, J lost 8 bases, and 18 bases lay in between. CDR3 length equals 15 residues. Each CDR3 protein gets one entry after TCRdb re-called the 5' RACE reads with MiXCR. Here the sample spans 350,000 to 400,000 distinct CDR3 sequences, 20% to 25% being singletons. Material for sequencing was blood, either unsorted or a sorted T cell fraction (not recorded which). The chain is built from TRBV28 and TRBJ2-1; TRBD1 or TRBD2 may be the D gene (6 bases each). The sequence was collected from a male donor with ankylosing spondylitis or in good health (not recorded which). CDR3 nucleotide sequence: TGTGCCAGCAGTTCACAGGGAGGACGTCTCCATGAGCAGTTCTTC. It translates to CASSSQGGRLHEQFF.